A single sample is the source of the 13 T cell receptor beta chains below, sequenced in a study of blood T cell repertoires in COVID-19. TCRdb's table, derived via immunoSEQ multiplex PCR, lists solely in-frame clones and lacks some. In the table there are fewer than 20,000 clones, almost 90% of which are singletons. The sample consisted of peripheral blood. These TCRs come from a human donor in a cohort sampled during active COVID-19.

This chain joins TRBV19 and TRBJ1-3; the D gene is possibly TRBD1 (5 bases). Trimming took 6 bases from V and 5 from J, leaving 11 bases between them. The CDR3 length is 13 residues. Germline V lookup: CDR1 LNHDA, CDR2 SQIVND (reference sequence). CDR3 nucleotides: TGTGCCAGTAGCCCACAGGAAAGAAACACCATATATTTT. This sequence encodes CASSPQERNTIYF.

The chain joins TRBV6-5 to TRBJ2-7; maybe TRBD1 (6 bases). The CDR3 spans 14 residues. Looked up from germline, CDR1 is MNHEY and CDR2 is SVGAGI. V gave up 3 bases and J gave up 3 bases, with 12 bases separating them. The CDR3 is CASSYMGHNYEQYF. The CDR3 region has the DNA TGTGCCAGCAGTTATATGGGACATAACTACGAGCAGTACTTC.

The V and J genes are TRBV6-6 and TRBJ2-1; 7 bases map to TRBD2. The CDR3 loop spans 15 amino acids. J lost 4 bases, V lost 2 bases, and 5 bases had no gene match. Germline values: CDR1 MNHNY, CDR2 SVGAGI (reference sequence). The CDR3 nucleotides are TGTGCCAGCAGTTACCTTGGGGGGGGATACAATGAGCAGTTCTTC. The encoded protein is CASSYLGGGYNEQFF.

The chain recombines TRBV27 with TRBJ1-5; 12 bases fit TRBD1. V trimming: 5 bases; J trimming: 0 bases; junction bases outside the gene matches: 17. This CDR3 is 21 amino acids long. Per germline, CDR1 MNHEY and CDR2 SMNVEV (reference sequence). The CDR3 DNA is TGTGCCAGCAGTCCTGCCCGTCACCGGGGACAGGGGGCCTTTAGCAATCAGCCCCAGCATTTT. Protein product: CASSPARHRGQGAFSNQPQHF.

The CDR3 region is CSVIGTGSEQYF. In DNA, the CDR3 is TGCAGCGTTATCGGGACAGGGAGCGAGCAGTACTTC. The chain has TRBV29-1 and TRBJ2-7; TRBD1 aligns across 9 bases. Trimming removed 5 bases from V and 6 bases from J; junction bases left unmatched: 5. CDR3 length: 12 residues. Looked up from germline, CDR1 is SQVTM and CDR2 is ANQGSEA.

The V call is TRBV7-6, the J call TRBJ1-5, with D maybe TRBD1 (6 bases). The ends were cut back, 0 bases at V and 1 base at J, with 13 bases in the middle. CDR1 and CDR2 from the germline V gene are SGHVS and FNYEAQ. There are 17 residues in the CDR3. CDR3 amino acids: CASSLALGRGSNQPQHF. Here the CDR3 DNA reads TGTGCCAGCAGCTTAGCGCTGGGGAGGGGGAGCAATCAGCCCCAGCATTTT.

The rearrangement links TRBV2 to TRBJ1-2; 7 nucleotides line up with TRBD1. This CDR3 has 13 amino acids. Germline V lookup: CDR1 SNHLY, CDR2 FYNNEI. Trimming removed 4 bases from V and 2 bases from J; junction bases left unmatched: 1. The CDR3 reads CASSGGQNYGYTF. CDR3 sequence (DNA): TGTGCCAGCAGTGGGGGACAGAACTATGGCTACACCTTC.

The rearrangement uses TRBV9 and TRBJ2-7; tentative D call: TRBD2 (5 bases). V was cut by 4 bases and J by 7 bases, with 21 bases left in between. The V gene's germline CDR1 is SGDLS and CDR2 YYNGEE. The CDR3 runs 15 residues. The CDR3 DNA reads as TGTGCCAGCAGCCCCCGACCGGGAAAAATGGGGGAGCAGTACTTC. Translated: CASSPRPGKMGEQYF.

This clone has only one observation. The chain joins TRBV28 to TRBJ2-7, with 9 nucleotides matching TRBD2. The CDR3 loop spans 15 amino acids. Germline V gene data show CDR1 as MDHEN and CDR2 as SYDVKM. The J segment lost 4 bases and the V segment lost 3 bases, leaving 7 bases of the junction unmatched. CDR3 sequence reads: CASSLHSGGTYEQYF. Written as DNA, the CDR3 is TGTGCCAGCAGTTTGCATAGCGGGGGTACTTACGAGCAGTACTTC.

The chain employs TRBV7-9 and TRBJ2-1, with 15 bases that match TRBD2. CDR1 and CDR2 from the germline V gene are SEHNR and FQNEAQ (reference sequence). J gave up 12 bases and V 4 bases, and 7 bases lay outside the gene matches. The CDR3 has 15 residues. The CDR3 DNA is TGTGCCAGCAGCTCCCCAGGACTAGCGGGAGGGGGGCAGTTCTTC. Its protein is CASSSPGLAGGGQFF.

The CDR3 protein is CASSYLSSGRANDGELFF. CDR3 DNA: TGTGCCAGCAGTTACCTCTCTAGCGGGAGGGCTAATGATGGGGAGCTGTTTTTT. V is TRBV27 and J is TRBJ2-2; 12 bases fit TRBD2. Germline-derived CDR1 and CDR2 are MNHEY and SMNVEV (reference sequence). With V trimmed by 4 bases and J by 8 bases, 14 bases remained unmatched. The CDR3 covers 18 residues.

The rearrangement joins TRBV11-3 to TRBJ2-1; D call uncertain. V gave up 6 bases and J gave up 7 bases, with 13 bases separating them. CDR3 length: 13 residues. Germline V gives CDR1 SGHNT, CDR2 YENEEA. DNA of the CDR3: TGTGCCAGCAGTCCACCCGGAGTTAATGAGCAGTTCTTC. Translation gives CASSPPGVNEQFF.

The rearrangement links TRBV11-2 to TRBJ2-5; D is possibly TRBD1 (6 bases). Germline CDR1 SGHAT, CDR2 FQNNGV. The V gene lost 1 base and the J gene lost 2 bases, with 11 bases spanning the gap. This CDR3 spans 15 amino acids. CDR3 DNA: TGTGCCAGCAGCTTAGTCACAGGGCCGCAAGAGACCCAGTACTTC. Its translation is CASSLVTGPQETQYF.